Listed here are 17 T cell receptor beta chains from one sample, sequenced in a study of CD8 T cells in Susac syndrome. Random hexamers were used to reverse transcribe roughly 0.45 to 1 ug of RNA. TCRdb re-analysed the immunoSEQ multiplex PCR reads in MiXCR, keeping a single row per CDR3 protein. The sample yields about 130,000 distinct CDR3 sequences, about 95% seen once. Sample: CD4+ T cells from PBMCs. All receptors come from a human donor in good health.

The chain combines TRBV27 with TRBJ2-1, with 15 bases lining up with TRBD2. V was pared by 2 bases and J by 1 base, with 9 bases of the junction left unmatched. This CDR3 contains 20 residues. In germline, CDR1 is MNHEY, CDR2 SMNVEV (reference sequence). The CDR3 is CASSLMWGLAGGRSYNEQFF. The CDR3 DNA reads as TGTGCCAGCAGTTTAATGTGGGGACTAGCGGGAGGACGGTCCTACAATGAGCAGTTCTTC.

This chain connects TRBV28 to TRBJ1-2; D is ambiguous. Trimming cost V 7 bases and J 2 bases, with 5 bases left between them. The CDR3 sequence is 11 residues long. Germline CDR1 is MDHEN and CDR2 is SYDVKM. CDR3 coding DNA: TGTGCCAGCAAAACCAACTATGGCTACACCTTC. Translating gives CASKTNYGYTF.

The rearrangement joins TRBV20-1 to TRBJ2-1; 8 bases fit TRBD2. With V trimmed by 1 base and J by 6 bases, 14 bases remained unmatched. Germline assignment: CDR1 DFQATT and CDR2 SNEGSKA (reference sequence). CDR3 length: 17 residues. The CDR3 is CSARGALAGQTINEQFF. CDR3 nucleotides: TGCAGTGCTAGAGGTGCGCTAGCGGGCCAAACCATCAATGAGCAGTTCTTC.

The count of this clonotype is one. The V gene is TRBV6-5, the J gene TRBJ1-1; TRBD1 agrees at 9 bases. V was clipped by 6 bases and J by 1 base; unmatched bases: 6. Germline CDR1 MNHEY, CDR2 SVGAGI. The CDR3 is made up of 15 amino acids. DNA of the CDR3: TGTGCCAGCAGACAGGACAGGGGCTGGAACACTGAAGCTTTCTTT. This gives the protein CASRQDRGWNTEAFF.

The V gene is TRBV5-1, the J gene TRBJ2-3; TRBD1 matches 9 bases. The CDR3 spans 19 residues. Unmatched junction bases numbered 14, after V lost 3 bases and J lost 0 bases. Germline V gives CDR1 SGHRS, CDR2 YFSETQ. The CDR3 DNA is TGCGCCAGCAGCTCAACACGACAGGGGGTTCGTGCTAGCACAGATACGCAGTATTTT. It specifies CASSSTRQGVRASTDTQYF.

The chain is built from TRBV7-9 and TRBJ2-7; 7 bases match TRBD2. CDR3 size: 14 residues. V shed 8 bases, J shed 5 bases, and the junction held 12 bases outside the gene matches. The germline V gene encodes CDR1 SEHNR and CDR2 FQNEAQ (reference sequence). In DNA, the CDR3 is TGTGCCAGCGTCGGGATAGCGGGCCGAAACGAGCAGTACTTC. Residues: CASVGIAGRNEQYF.

V usage is TRBV5-1 and J usage is TRBJ2-7; 10 positions agree with TRBD2. The length of the CDR3 is 16 residues. With 5 bases clipped from V and 0 bases from J, the junction kept 8 bases outside the gene matches. Germline-derived CDR1 and CDR2 are SGHRS and YFSETQ. Here the CDR3 DNA reads TGCGCCAGCAGTTTAATAGCGGGAGGCCACTCCTACGAGCAGTACTTC. This encodes CASSLIAGGHSYEQYF.

This chain connects TRBV6-4 to TRBJ2-3; D call uncertain. This CDR3 spans 14 amino acids. CDR1 and CDR2 (germline): MRHNA, SNTAGT. The ends were cut back, 3 bases at V and 2 bases at J, with 9 bases in the middle. The CDR3 here is CASSEETSTDTQYF. CDR3 bases: TGTGCCAGCAGTGAAGAGACTTCCACAGATACGCAGTATTTT.

The rearrangement joins TRBV9 to TRBJ2-3; 9 bases match TRBD2. CDR1 is SGDLS, CDR2 YYNGEE, per germline. This CDR3 comprises 16 residues. The J segment lost 10 bases and the V segment lost 4 bases, leaving 16 bases of the junction unmatched. The CDR3, as DNA: TGTGCCAGCAGCACCTCTAGCGGGAAGTTAATGGTTGCGCAGTATTTT. This codes for CASSTSSGKLMVAQYF.

V is TRBV5-1 and J is TRBJ1-1; D remains unclear. Per the germline V gene, CDR1 is SGHRS and CDR2 is YFSETQ. CDR3 size: 14 residues. V lost 1 base and J 0 bases, leaving 7 bases between the germline ends. This CDR3 is CASSLYGVNTEAFF. In nucleotides, the CDR3 is TGCGCCAGCAGCTTGTACGGAGTGAACACTGAAGCTTTCTTT.

The chain employs TRBV29-1 and TRBJ1-1, with TRBD1 matching 9 bases. Per germline, CDR1 SQVTM and CDR2 ANQGSEA. With 6 bases clipped from V and 6 bases from J, the junction kept 11 bases outside the gene matches. This CDR3 is 14 amino acids long. CDR3 sequence: CSVLPGTGSPEAFF. CDR3 coding DNA: TGCAGCGTCTTACCCGGGACAGGGTCCCCTGAAGCTTTCTTT.

The V gene is TRBV3-1, the J gene TRBJ1-2, with 8 bases aligning to TRBD1. Germline CDR1 LGHDT, CDR2 YNNKEL (reference sequence). The J segment lost 4 bases and the V segment lost 4 bases, leaving 2 bases of the junction unmatched. This CDR3 contains 13 residues. CDR3 sequence: CASSPGGRYGYTF. DNA of the CDR3: TGTGCCAGCAGCCCAGGGGGCCGCTATGGCTACACCTTC.

This rearrangement joins TRBV5-1 to TRBJ1-5, with D perhaps TRBD1 (5 bases). The CDR3 is made up of 15 amino acids. With 5 bases removed from V and 6 bases from J, the gap between germline ends came to 18 bases. Germline V gene sequence: CDR1 SGHRS, CDR2 YFSETQ. The CDR3 nucleotides are TGCGCCAGCAGTCAAGGAGGGGATCCGCGTCAGCCCCAGCATTTT. Residues: CASSQGGDPRQPQHF.

The rearrangement uses TRBV18 and TRBJ1-5; D not resolved. The CDR3 is 14 residues long. Germline V gene lookup returns CDR1 KGHSH and CDR2 LQKENI. Between the trimmed V and J ends, which lost 3 bases and 8 bases, there was a span of 14 bases. CDR3 amino acids: CASSPSAGGEPQHF. The CDR3 DNA follows: TGTGCCAGCTCACCTAGCGCAGGAGGTGAGCCCCAGCATTTT.

This clonotype was seen a handful of times. The genes are TRBV7-2 and TRBJ2-3; D gene unclear. Trimming took 2 bases from V and 2 from J, leaving 2 bases between them. Germline V CDR1 and CDR2: SGHTA, FQGNSA. The CDR3 runs 12 residues. The CDR3 is CASSLYTDTQYF. DNA for the CDR3: TGTGCCAGCAGCTTATACACAGATACGCAGTATTTT.

This chain links TRBV4-2 with TRBJ2-3; TRBD2 agrees at 10 bases. In germline, CDR1 is LGHNA, CDR2 YNFKEQ. The CDR3 runs to 16 residues. J gave up 0 bases and V 1 base, and 1 base lay outside the gene matches. The CDR3 loop reads CASSQGTSGSTDTQYF. As DNA, the CDR3 is TGTGCCAGCAGCCAAGGGACTAGCGGCAGCACAGATACGCAGTATTTT.

The chain links TRBV5-1 to TRBJ2-7; 11 nucleotides agree with TRBD1. The germline V gene has CDR1 SGHRS and CDR2 YFSETQ. The CDR3 has 16 residues. J was trimmed by 5 bases and V by 0 bases; bases with no gene match: 7. CDR3 amino acids: CASSLAGTGGVNEQYF. The CDR3, as DNA: TGCGCCAGCAGCTTGGCCGGGACAGGGGGAGTGAACGAGCAGTACTTC.